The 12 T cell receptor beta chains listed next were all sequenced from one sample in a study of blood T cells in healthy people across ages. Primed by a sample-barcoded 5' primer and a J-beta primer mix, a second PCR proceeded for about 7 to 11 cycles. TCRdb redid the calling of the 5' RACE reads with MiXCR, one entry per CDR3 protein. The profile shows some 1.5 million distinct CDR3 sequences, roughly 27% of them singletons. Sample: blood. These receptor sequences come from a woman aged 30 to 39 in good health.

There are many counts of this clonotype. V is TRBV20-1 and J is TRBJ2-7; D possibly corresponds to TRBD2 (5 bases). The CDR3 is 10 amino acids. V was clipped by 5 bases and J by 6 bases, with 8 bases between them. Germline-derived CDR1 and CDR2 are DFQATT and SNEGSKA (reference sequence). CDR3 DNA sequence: TGCAGTGCTCGAGGAGGCGAGCAGTACTTC. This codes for CSARGGEQYF.

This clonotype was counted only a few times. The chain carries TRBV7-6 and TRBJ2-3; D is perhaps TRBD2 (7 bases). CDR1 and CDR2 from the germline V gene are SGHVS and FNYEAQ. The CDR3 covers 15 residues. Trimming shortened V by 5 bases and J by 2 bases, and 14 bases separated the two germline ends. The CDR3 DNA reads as TGTGCCAGCAGCACACGGGGGGCTCCCACAGATACGCAGTATTTT. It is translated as CASSTRGAPTDTQYF.

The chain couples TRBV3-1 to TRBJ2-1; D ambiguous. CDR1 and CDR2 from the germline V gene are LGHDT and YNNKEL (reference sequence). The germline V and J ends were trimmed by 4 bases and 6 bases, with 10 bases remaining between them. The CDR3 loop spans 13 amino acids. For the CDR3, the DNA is TGTGCCAGCAGCCTCAAATGGACCAATGAGCAGTTCTTC. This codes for CASSLKWTNEQFF.

CDR3 DNA: TGCAGTGCTCCCGAGGGGGCTAGCAGGGAGACCCAGTACTTC. Its protein is CSAPEGASRETQYF. The gene calls are TRBV20-1 and TRBJ2-5; 7 nucleotides align to TRBD1. The germline V gene has CDR1 DFQATT and CDR2 SNEGSKA (reference sequence). The trim removed 5 bases at V and 5 bases at J, leaving 11 bases unmatched. The length of the CDR3 is 14 residues.

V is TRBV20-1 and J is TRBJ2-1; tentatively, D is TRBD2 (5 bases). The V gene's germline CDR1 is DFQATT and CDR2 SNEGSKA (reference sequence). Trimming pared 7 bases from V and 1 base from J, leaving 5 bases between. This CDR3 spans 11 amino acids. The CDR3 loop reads CSGGSYNEQFF. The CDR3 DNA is TGCAGTGGAGGGTCCTACAATGAGCAGTTCTTC.

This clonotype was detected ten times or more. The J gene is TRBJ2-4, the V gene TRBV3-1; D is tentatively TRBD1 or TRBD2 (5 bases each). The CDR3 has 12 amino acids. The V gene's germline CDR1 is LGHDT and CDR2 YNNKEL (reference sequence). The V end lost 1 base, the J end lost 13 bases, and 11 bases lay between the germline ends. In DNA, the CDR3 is TGTGCCAGCAGCCAAGGTTCCAGGGAGCAGTACTTC. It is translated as CASSQGSREQYF.

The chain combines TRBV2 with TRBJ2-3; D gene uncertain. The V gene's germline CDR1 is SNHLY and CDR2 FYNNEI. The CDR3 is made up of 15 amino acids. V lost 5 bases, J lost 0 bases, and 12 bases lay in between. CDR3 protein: CASSSARSSTDTQYF. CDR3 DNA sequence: TGTGCCAGCAGTTCGGCTAGGTCTAGCACAGATACGCAGTATTTT.

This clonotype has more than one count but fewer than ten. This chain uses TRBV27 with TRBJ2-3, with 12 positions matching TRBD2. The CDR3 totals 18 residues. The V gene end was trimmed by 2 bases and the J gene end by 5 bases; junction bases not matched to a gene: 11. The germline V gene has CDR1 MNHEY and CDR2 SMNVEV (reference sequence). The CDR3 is CASSLRGTSGLGGDTQYF. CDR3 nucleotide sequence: TGTGCCAGCAGTTTAAGGGGGACTAGCGGGCTTGGAGGAGATACGCAGTATTTT.

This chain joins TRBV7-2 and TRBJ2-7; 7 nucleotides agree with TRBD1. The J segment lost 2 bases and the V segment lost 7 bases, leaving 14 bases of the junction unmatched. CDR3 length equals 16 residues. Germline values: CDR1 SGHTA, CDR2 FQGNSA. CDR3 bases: TGTGCCAGCACCCATCAGGGTACAGGGGATACCTACGAGCAGTACTTC. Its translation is CASTHQGTGDTYEQYF. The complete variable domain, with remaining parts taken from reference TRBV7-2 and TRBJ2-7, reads GAGVSQSPSNKVTEKGKDVELRCDPISGHTALYWYRQSLGQGLEFLIYFQGNSAPDKSGLPSDRFSAERTGGSVSTLTIQRTQQEDSAVYLCASTHQGTGDTYEQYFGPGTRLTVT.

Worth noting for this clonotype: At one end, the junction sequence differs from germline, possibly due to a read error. CDR3 residues: CASSFYALSGTGTSTNEKRFF. The CDR3, as DNA: TGCGCCAGCAGCTTTTACGCCCTCTCCGGGACAGGAACTTCAACTAATGAAAAACGGTTTTTT. This chain connects TRBV5-1 to TRBJ1-4; TRBD1 agrees at 8 bases. This CDR3 spans 21 amino acids. Germline loops: CDR1 SGHRS, CDR2 YFSETQ.

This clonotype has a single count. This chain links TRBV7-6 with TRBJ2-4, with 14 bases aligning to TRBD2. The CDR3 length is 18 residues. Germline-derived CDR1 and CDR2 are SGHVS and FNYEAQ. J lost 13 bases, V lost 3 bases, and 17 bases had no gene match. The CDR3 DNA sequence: TGTGCCAGCAGCTTTACACCGGGGACTAGCGGGAGTTGGGATGAGCAGTACTTC. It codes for CASSFTPGTSGSWDEQYF.

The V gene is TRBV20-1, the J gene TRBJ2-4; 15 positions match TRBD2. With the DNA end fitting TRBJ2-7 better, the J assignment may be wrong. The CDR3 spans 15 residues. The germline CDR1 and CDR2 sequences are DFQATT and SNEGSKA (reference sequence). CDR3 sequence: CSAWTSGRVRYEQYF. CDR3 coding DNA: TGCAGTGCGTGGACTAGCGGGAGGGTAAGATACGAGCAGTACTTC.